A single sample is the source of the 29 T cell receptor beta chains below, sequenced in a study of TIL therapy for anti-PD-1-resistant metastatic lung cancer. Time point: pre-treatment sample, taken before nivolumab and TIL therapy. Tumor tissue came from excised metastases, mostly pleural nodules or supraclavicular lymph nodes. Sequencing used immunoSEQ v3. The protocol was immunoSEQ multiplex PCR, while the TCRdb copy is restricted to in-frame clones and leaves out a portion. Among some 7,600 clones, less than 85% were seen once, and the ten largest hold around 7.3%. The sample in question was tumor tissue, obtained at baseline. The receptors derive from a person aged 25-80 years with non-small cell lung cancer.

The chain couples TRBV28 to TRBJ2-7, with D possibly being TRBD2 (7 bases). Germline V gene lookup returns CDR1 MDHEN and CDR2 SYDVKM. The CDR3 covers 16 residues. V dropped 8 bases and J dropped 0 bases, with 20 bases sitting between them. CDR3 protein: CASCMGGALGSYEQYF. The CDR3, as DNA: TGTGCCAGCTGCATGGGGGGGGCCCTGGGCTCCTACGAGCAGTACTTC.

The chain carries TRBV5-6 and TRBJ1-2, with a weak D call TRBD1 (5 bases). The CDR3 spans 12 residues. V gave up 5 bases and J gave up 8 bases, with 13 bases separating them. Germline CDR1 and CDR2: SGHDT and YYEEEE. For the CDR3, the DNA is TGTGCCAGCAGTCTTCCCGGGGGAGGCTACACCTTC. Translated: CASSLPGGGYTF. Complete variable domain (other parts from reference TRBV5-6 and TRBJ1-2): DAGVTQSPTHLIKTRGQQVTLRCSPKSGHDTVSWYQQALGQGPQFIFQYYEEEERQRGNFPDRFSGHQFPNYSSELNVNALLLGDSALYLCASSLPGGGYTFGSGTRLTVV.

The V and J genes are TRBV7-9 and TRBJ2-5, with TRBD1 matching 11 bases. This CDR3 has 15 amino acids. The germline gives CDR1 SEHNR, CDR2 FQNEAQ (reference sequence). V gave up 6 bases and J gave up 5 bases; unmatched junction bases: 8. The CDR3 coding sequence is TGTGCCAGCAGTCTTCCCCGGACAGGGGGCGAGACCCAGTACTTC. Translating gives CASSLPRTGGETQYF.

The rearrangement uses TRBV6-6 and TRBJ2-1, with TRBD1 identical over 9 bases. The V segment lost 8 bases and the J segment 9 bases; nucleotides outside the gene matches: 8. The CDR3 is 13 residues long. Germline assignment: CDR1 MNHNY and CDR2 SVGAGI (reference sequence). The CDR3 region is CASDSQGAVEQFF. In DNA, the CDR3 is TGTGCCAGCGACTCACAGGGGGCGGTTGAGCAGTTCTTC.

V is TRBV7-9 and J is TRBJ1-3; 9 bases align to TRBD1. J lost 0 bases, V lost 5 bases, and 8 bases had no gene match. The CDR3 spans 17 residues. The V gene's germline CDR1 is SEHNR and CDR2 FQNEAQ (reference sequence). This chain's CDR3 is CASSAGTGLISGNTIYF. The CDR3 DNA follows: TGTGCCAGCAGCGCCGGGACAGGGTTAATCTCTGGAAACACCATATATTTT.

In its sample, this clone ranks as medium-sized. J is TRBJ1-1 and V is TRBV2; D call uncertain. This CDR3 has 11 amino acids. Per the germline V gene, CDR1 is SNHLY and CDR2 is FYNNEI. V was pared by 1 base and J by 5 bases, with 2 bases between. CDR3 protein: CASSEGTEAFF. The CDR3 DNA is TGTGCCAGCAGTGAAGGGACTGAAGCTTTCTTT. Full variable domain (rest looked up from reference TRBV2 and TRBJ1-1): EPEVTQTPSHQVTQMGQEVILRCVPISNHLYFYWYRQILGQKVEFLVSFYNNEISEKSEIFDDQFSVERPDGSNFTLKIRSTKLEDSAMYFCASSEGTEAFFGQGTRLTVV.

The chain is built from TRBV27 and TRBJ2-5; no definite D call. Trimming pared 1 base from V and 7 bases from J, leaving 10 bases between. The CDR3 contains 13 residues. The V gene's germline CDR1 is MNHEY and CDR2 SMNVEV (reference sequence). CDR3 coding DNA: TGTGCCAGCAGTTTATTTCCTATGATGACCCAGTACTTC. It specifies CASSLFPMMTQYF.

This sequence joins TRBV29-1 and TRBJ2-1; 9 nucleotides line up with TRBD2. Per germline, CDR1 SQVTM and CDR2 ANQGSEA. The V and J ends lost 7 bases and 0 bases, in that order; junction bases with no gene match: 4. CDR3 length: 14 residues. The CDR3 loop reads CSASGGSSYNEQFF. In DNA form, the CDR3 reads TGCAGCGCGAGCGGGGGGAGCTCCTACAATGAGCAGTTCTTC.

This clone has more than one count but fewer than ten. J is TRBJ2-3 and V is TRBV5-4; no definite D call. Germline V lookup: CDR1 SGHNT, CDR2 YYREEE (reference sequence). This CDR3 has 15 amino acids. V dropped 0 bases and J dropped 2 bases, with 10 bases sitting between them. The DNA of the CDR3 is TGTGCCAGCAGCTTGGAGGCGATCGACACAGATACGCAGTATTTT. This sequence encodes CASSLEAIDTDTQYF.

This clone was observed a handful of times. The chain links TRBV28 to TRBJ1-1; maybe TRBD1 (5 bases). V shed 3 bases and J shed 2 bases, with 13 bases lying between them. Germline-derived CDR1 and CDR2 are MDHEN and SYDVKM. This CDR3 is built from 15 residues. CDR3 amino acids: CASSFAGPLNTEAFF. In DNA, the CDR3 is TGTGCCAGCAGTTTCGCAGGGCCGCTCAACACTGAAGCTTTCTTT.

CDR3: CASAGTSDADTQYF. In DNA form, the CDR3 reads TGTGCCAGCGCCGGGACTAGTGATGCAGATACGCAGTATTTT. The chain uses TRBV6-1 and TRBJ2-3, with TRBD2 matching 8 bases. Germline loops: CDR1 MNHNS, CDR2 SASEGT. CDR3 length equals 14 residues. The ends lost 8 bases at V and 4 bases at J; junction bases unmatched: 8.

The V call is TRBV6-4, the J call TRBJ2-3; D remains ambiguous. The CDR3 is made up of 14 amino acids. Germline values: CDR1 MRHNA, CDR2 SNTAGT. V lost 6 bases, J lost 2 bases, and 12 bases lay in between. The CDR3 here is CASSSEDHTDTQYF. CDR3 coding DNA: TGTGCCAGCAGCTCGGAAGACCACACAGATACGCAGTATTTT.

This clone was recorded a few times. The J gene is TRBJ2-7, the V gene TRBV19, with 7 bases fitting TRBD1. Germline V CDR1 and CDR2: LNHDA, SQIVND (reference sequence). This CDR3 is 13 amino acids long. V was pared by 6 bases and J by 5 bases, with 7 bases of the junction left unmatched. CDR3 sequence reads: CASRKQGSDEQYF. As DNA, the CDR3 is TGTGCCAGTAGAAAACAGGGGTCGGACGAGCAGTACTTC.

This clone was observed a few times. The V call is TRBV19, the J call TRBJ1-2; no clear D gene. CDR1 and CDR2 from the germline V gene are LNHDA and SQIVND (reference sequence). The CDR3 spans 11 residues. V was pared by 5 bases and J by 3 bases, with 4 bases between. Here the CDR3 DNA reads TGTGCCAGTAGTCGGGACTATGGCTACACCTTC. Its translation: CASSRDYGYTF.

CDR3 amino acids: CASTLYKGASNGYTF. The CDR3 nucleotides read TGTGCCAGCACCCTGTATAAGGGGGCGTCTAATGGCTACACCTTC. This chain links TRBV27 with TRBJ1-2; 7 bases match TRBD1. Germline V lookup: CDR1 MNHEY, CDR2 SMNVEV (reference sequence). The V and J ends lost 7 bases and 6 bases, in that order; junction bases with no gene match: 14. The CDR3 is 15 amino acids.

This clone has just one count. The chain couples TRBV28 to TRBJ2-1; 9 nucleotides match TRBD2. This CDR3 contains 14 residues. J lost 9 bases, V lost 6 bases, and 9 bases had no gene match. Germline-derived CDR1 and CDR2 are MDHEN and SYDVKM. CDR3 sequence: CASRAGTSFPEQFF. The CDR3 nucleotides read TGTGCCAGCAGAGCCGGGACTAGCTTTCCTGAGCAGTTCTTC.

This CDR3 reads CASSSRSLEQYF. CDR3 nucleotide sequence: TGTGCCAGCAGCTCCCGATCCCTCGAGCAGTACTTC. The chain employs TRBV28 and TRBJ2-7; D not resolved. CDR1 and CDR2 (germline): MDHEN, SYDVKM. This CDR3 is built from 12 residues. V gave up 6 bases and J gave up 6 bases, with 12 bases separating them.

J is TRBJ2-3 and V is TRBV5-1; the match to TRBD1 covers 9 bases. The germline V gene has CDR1 SGHRS and CDR2 YFSETQ. The CDR3 contains 16 residues. V gave up 0 bases and J gave up 0 bases; unmatched junction bases: 2. The CDR3 sequence is CASSLGGQGSTDTQYF. The CDR3 region has the DNA TGCGCCAGCAGCTTGGGAGGACAGGGGAGCACAGATACGCAGTATTTT. The entire variable domain, with the rest obtained from reference TRBV5-1 and TRBJ2-3, is as follows: KAGVTQTPRYLIKTRGQQVTLSCSPISGHRSVSWYQQTPGQGLQFLFEYFSETQRNKGNFPGRFSGRQFSNSRSEMNVSTLELGDSALYLCASSLGGQGSTDTQYFGPGTRLTVL.

This rearrangement joins TRBV30 to TRBJ2-1; 10 bases fit TRBD2. This CDR3 region has 17 residues. V lost 1 base and J lost 6; bases outside the gene matches: 12. Germline V gives CDR1 GTSNPN, CDR2 SVGIG (reference sequence). The CDR3 is CAWSGTSGKGGANEQFF. For the CDR3, the DNA is TGTGCCTGGAGTGGAACTAGCGGGAAAGGGGGGGCCAATGAGCAGTTCTTC.

This clone was counted a few times. The chain is built from TRBV4-2 and TRBJ2-5; 8 bases fit TRBD2. Trimming cost V 6 bases and J 10 bases; bases outside gene matches: 13. Germline CDR1 LGHNA, CDR2 YNFKEQ. The CDR3 contains 14 residues. CDR3 amino acids: CASSNGAGVGYQYF. In DNA form, the CDR3 reads TGTGCCAGCAGTAACGGAGCGGGGGTGGGATACCAGTACTTC.

This clone occurred once. The rearrangement links TRBV6-1 to TRBJ1-4; a weak D match, TRBD1 (6 bases). Germline V CDR1 and CDR2: MNHNS, SASEGT. The V end was cut by 1 base, the J end by 0 bases, with 15 bases between. The CDR3 is made up of 18 amino acids. The CDR3 region has the DNA TGTGCCAGCAGTGAAGGAGACAGGCTCTTTGCAACTAATGAAAAACTGTTTTTT. Residues: CASSEGDRLFATNEKLFF.

The chain is built from TRBV27 and TRBJ1-6; 7 bases align to TRBD1. The CDR3 spans 18 residues. The germline CDR1 and CDR2 sequences are MNHEY and SMNVEV (reference sequence). J was trimmed by 0 bases and V by 10 bases; bases with no gene match: 15. CDR3 amino acids: CATQQDRVKTSYNSPLHF. The CDR3 bases are TGTGCCACGCAACAAGACAGGGTAAAAACCTCCTATAATTCACCCCTCCACTTT.

This clone was seen more than once but under ten times. The chain has TRBV4-3 and TRBJ1-6, with D uncertain. Germline values: CDR1 LGHNA, CDR2 YSLEER. This CDR3 has 13 amino acids. Trimming took off 1 base at V and 10 bases at J, with 8 bases between the two ends. The CDR3 DNA follows: TGCGCCAGCAGCCAAGCGTGGAACTCACCCCTCCACTTT. Protein sequence: CASSQAWNSPLHF.

V gene TRBV19 combines with J gene TRBJ2-3; no firm D call. Trimming removed 1 base from V and 3 bases from J, with 17 bases in between. Looked up from germline, CDR1 is LNHDA and CDR2 is SQIVND (reference sequence). The CDR3 has 17 amino acids. CDR3 in DNA: TGTGCCAGTAGTATAGTTTATCGGGCTCCCAGGACAGATACGCAGTATTTT. It yields the protein CASSIVYRAPRTDTQYF.

The V call is TRBV5-4, the J call TRBJ2-5, with TRBD2 identical over 10 bases. The junction had 5 bases not matched to a gene; V was cut back by 1 base and J by 5 bases. The CDR3 extends over 15 amino acids. Germline V gene sequence: CDR1 SGHNT, CDR2 YYREEE (reference sequence). The CDR3 nucleotides are TGTGCCAGCAGCTTGAGCGGGGGGGCCGGGGAGACCCAGTACTTC. Its translation is CASSLSGGAGETQYF.

The chain links TRBV18 to TRBJ2-3; D is uncertain. The ends were cut back, 1 base at V and 6 bases at J, with 14 bases in the middle. CDR3 length equals 15 residues. The germline V gene encodes CDR1 KGHSH and CDR2 LQKENI. The CDR3: CASSPLSQAGDTQYF. CDR3 nucleotides: TGTGCCAGCTCACCACTCAGTCAGGCCGGGGATACGCAGTATTTT.

The V gene is TRBV15, the J gene TRBJ1-1; 7 bases agree with TRBD1. There are 18 residues in the CDR3. V gave up 5 bases and J gave up 7 bases; unmatched junction bases: 22. Germline values: CDR1 LNHNV, CDR2 YYDKDF (reference sequence). The CDR3 DNA reads TGTGCCACCAGCGGAAACCCGAGGGGGCCCTCGTCGTTCCGTGAAGCTTTCTTT. It translates to CATSGNPRGPSSFREAFF.

The J gene is TRBJ2-7, the V gene TRBV28, with D maybe TRBD2 (5 bases). Germline V gene sequence: CDR1 MDHEN, CDR2 SYDVKM. Trimming stripped 2 bases from V and 0 bases from J, with 8 bases between. The CDR3 is made up of 14 amino acids. In nucleotides, the CDR3 is TGTGCCAGCAGTTTACTAGCTAACTCCTACGAGCAGTACTTC. This codes for CASSLLANSYEQYF.

This chain connects TRBV27 to TRBJ2-7; D is unclear. Germline V CDR1 and CDR2: MNHEY, SMNVEV (reference sequence). V dropped 8 bases and J dropped 3 bases, with 11 bases sitting between them. This CDR3 has 12 residues. The CDR3 DNA reads as TGTGCCAGCCCTTTAACCGACTACGAGCAGTACTTC. It codes for CASPLTDYEQYF.